The subject of this entry is one T cell receptor beta chain. Its specificity is unknown. The entry originates in a study of cytomegalovirus exposure and HLA in healthy donors. General study findings and limits: Most TCR sequences were seen very rarely across donors, but some public TCRs occurred in many.

Assay used: immunoSEQ multiplex PCR; TCRdb lists only in-frame clones, some missing. This table holds 100,000 to 150,000 clones, 94% found once. This sequence was found in a woman between 18 and 29 years old in good health and CMV-seronegative. Input material: PBMCs.

CDR3 region: CASSQDPQNSPLHF. In DNA, the CDR3 is TGCGCCAGCAGCCAAGACCCCCAGAACTCACCCCTCCACTTT. The V gene is TRBV4-1, the J gene TRBJ1-6, with D unclear. Germline assignment: CDR1 MGHRA and CDR2 YSYEKL. CDR3 size: 14 residues. Trimming shortened V by 0 bases and J by 10 bases, and 10 bases separated the two germline ends.